A single sample is the source of the 14 T cell receptor beta chains below, sequenced in a study of cytomegalovirus exposure and HLA in healthy donors. Libraries were prepared by immunoSEQ multiplex PCR; TCRdb keeps only in-frame clonotypes and omits some of them. The table shows 300,000 to 350,000 clones, with 88% occurring only once. The sequenced sample was PBMCs. The receptors originated from a man younger than 45 in good health and CMV-seronegative.

This chain connects TRBV25-1 to TRBJ1-4, with TRBD1 matching over 7 bases. The CDR3 loop spans 17 amino acids. The V gene's germline CDR1 is MGHDK and CDR2 SYGVNS. V lost 1 base and J lost 8; bases outside the gene matches: 13. CDR3: CASSESISDRAGEKLFF. As DNA, the CDR3 is TGTGCCAGCAGTGAATCCATCTCCGACAGGGCCGGGGAAAAACTGTTTTTT.

The chain links TRBV4-1 to TRBJ1-6; D ambiguous. Trimming removed 5 bases at V and 5 bases at J, with 16 bases between. CDR1 is MGHRA and CDR2 is YSYEKL in the germline V gene. The CDR3 spans 16 residues. The CDR3 protein is CASSGLTGRNNSPLHF. The CDR3 region has the DNA TGCGCCAGCAGCGGACTTACGGGTCGAAATAATTCACCCCTCCACTTT.

The CDR3 nucleotides are TGTGCCAGTAGTCCCCCGGACAGGTCCTACGAGCAGTACTTC. Protein product: CASSPPDRSYEQYF. The chain links TRBV19 to TRBJ2-7, with 7 bases fitting TRBD1. The CDR3 is 14 amino acids. Trimming removed 5 bases from V and 1 base from J; junction bases left unmatched: 5. CDR1 is LNHDA, CDR2 SQIVND, per germline (reference sequence).

The V call is TRBV29-1, the J call TRBJ2-2; perhaps TRBD2 as D (7 bases). The V gene lost 6 bases and the J gene lost 4 bases, with 12 bases spanning the gap. This CDR3 has 13 amino acids. Germline V gene data show CDR1 as SQVTM and CDR2 as ANQGSEA. CDR3 sequence reads: CSVGGGVTGELFF. CDR3 coding DNA: TGCAGCGTGGGAGGGGGGGTCACCGGGGAGCTGTTTTTT.

The V and J genes are TRBV6-6 and TRBJ1-2, with 9 bases matching TRBD1. The CDR3 runs 13 residues. Germline V lookup: CDR1 MNHNY, CDR2 SVGAGI (reference sequence). V shed 6 bases, J shed 4 bases, and the junction held 3 bases outside the gene matches. CDR3 coding DNA: TGTGCCAGCAGATTGACAGGGGGCTATGGCTACACCTTC. It yields the protein CASRLTGGYGYTF.

The rearrangement joins TRBV6-5 to TRBJ1-1; perhaps TRBD1 as D (5 bases). Germline CDR1 MNHEY, CDR2 SVGAGI. V lost 0 bases to trimming and J lost 1 base, with 12 bases between them. CDR3 length equals 16 residues. The CDR3 bases are TGTGCCAGCAGTTACTCGATATTGGGGGGGAACACTGAAGCTTTCTTT. Translating gives CASSYSILGGNTEAFF.

On this clone: This same CDR3 is encoded by further DNA sequences in the sample. The chain couples TRBV18 to TRBJ2-7; 11 bases match TRBD1. The CDR3 is 14 amino acids. Losses at the gene ends were 6 bases for V and 7 bases for J; bases not matched to a gene: 8. The germline CDR1 and CDR2 sequences are KGHSH and LQKENI. CDR3 residues: CASSPGQGAGEQYF. The DNA of the CDR3 is TGTGCCAGCTCCCCTGGACAGGGGGCTGGGGAGCAGTACTTC.

This sequence joins TRBV30 and TRBJ1-3, with TRBD1 as a possible D gene (5 bases). CDR1 GTSNPN and CDR2 SVGIG come from the germline V gene (reference sequence). This CDR3 contains 12 residues. The germline V and J ends were trimmed by 5 bases and 6 bases, with 11 bases remaining between them. The CDR3 region is CAWGHRLNTIYF. The CDR3 DNA sequence: TGTGCCTGGGGACACCGTTTAAACACCATATATTTT.

The V call is TRBV20-1, the J call TRBJ2-7; the match to TRBD1 covers 9 bases. Germline V lookup: CDR1 DFQATT, CDR2 SNEGSKA (reference sequence). The CDR3 extends over 11 amino acids. Losses at the gene ends were 8 bases for V and 7 bases for J; bases not matched to a gene: 6. This CDR3 is CSSGTGLEQYF. The CDR3 bases are TGCAGTTCCGGGACAGGGTTAGAGCAGTACTTC.

J is TRBJ2-2 and V is TRBV6-5; 7 positions agree with TRBD1. Germline CDR1 and CDR2: MNHEY and SVGAGI. The CDR3 consists of 15 residues. V lost 6 bases to trimming and J lost 1 base; unmatched junction nucleotides: 5. CDR3 nucleotide sequence: TGTGCCAGCAGCCCATGGACAGGGAACACCGGGGAGCTGTTTTTT. Protein: CASSPWTGNTGELFF.

The CDR3 loop reads CASSATGGIGTDTQYF. For the CDR3, the DNA is TGTGCCAGCAGCGCGACAGGGGGGATCGGCACAGATACGCAGTATTTT. The rearrangement joins TRBV9 to TRBJ2-3; TRBD1 matches at 9 bases. The CDR3 extends over 16 amino acids. Trimming removed 3 bases from V and 1 base from J; junction bases left unmatched: 6. Germline V gives CDR1 SGDLS, CDR2 YYNGEE.

This chain uses TRBV6-1 with TRBJ2-1; possible D gene TRBD1, 5 bases. V was pared by 3 bases and J by 2 bases, with 8 bases between. Looked up from germline, CDR1 is MNHNS and CDR2 is SASEGT. The CDR3 sequence is 14 residues long. CDR3 coding DNA: TGTGCCAGCAGTGAGGCAGGGCCCTACAATGAGCAGTTCTTC. This gives the protein CASSEAGPYNEQFF.

This clone was counted a few times. The rearrangement links TRBV7-2 to TRBJ2-5, with D perhaps matching TRBD2 (5 bases). V lost 1 base and J lost 5, with 11 bases in between. The CDR3 contains 14 residues. Germline-derived CDR1 and CDR2 are SGHTA and FQGNSA. Here the CDR3 reads CASSLGGRGETQYF. CDR3 DNA: TGTGCCAGCAGCTTAGGAGGGAGAGGCGAGACCCAGTACTTC.

The chain combines TRBV2 with TRBJ1-1; TRBD1 matches at 7 bases. Looked up from germline, CDR1 is SNHLY and CDR2 is FYNNEI. The junction had 7 bases not matched to a gene; V was cut back by 10 bases and J by 5 bases. CDR3 length: 12 residues. The chain's CDR3 is CATTRGRTEAFF. The CDR3 bases are TGTGCCACAACAAGGGGGCGTACTGAAGCTTTCTTT.